This T cell receptor (beta chain) was obtained from a study of cytomegalovirus exposure and HLA in healthy donors. The CDR3 consists of 15 residues. V gave up 2 bases and J gave up 0 bases, with 8 bases separating them. Per the germline V gene, CDR1 is SGHTA and CDR2 is FQGNSA. Primers included in the PCR were 60 Vbeta and 13 Jbeta primers. Produced via immunoSEQ multiplex PCR; TCRdb's table is partial and in-frame only. This sample has 65,000 to 70,000 clones; about 68% occur once, and the top ten carry more than 7%. Likely unrecorded immune exposures existed in these nominally healthy donors. Overall study results and limits: With DRB1 most and HLA-C fewest, TCR association rates differed between HLA loci in a later analysis. Overall, approximately 150 TCR beta chains were annotated as cytomegalovirus-associated. There were a few CMV-associated chains whose specificity for CMV antigens was confirmed in vitro.

This clone occurred a few times. Its target is unknown. J is TRBJ2-1 and V is TRBV7-2; D is undetermined. The sequencing sample was made of PBMCs. This clonotype was sampled from a woman aged 25 to 39 in good health and CMV-seropositive. The CDR3 protein is CASSLSVSSYNEQFF. The CDR3 DNA reads TGTGCCAGCAGCTTAAGCGTAAGCTCCTACAATGAGCAGTTCTTC.